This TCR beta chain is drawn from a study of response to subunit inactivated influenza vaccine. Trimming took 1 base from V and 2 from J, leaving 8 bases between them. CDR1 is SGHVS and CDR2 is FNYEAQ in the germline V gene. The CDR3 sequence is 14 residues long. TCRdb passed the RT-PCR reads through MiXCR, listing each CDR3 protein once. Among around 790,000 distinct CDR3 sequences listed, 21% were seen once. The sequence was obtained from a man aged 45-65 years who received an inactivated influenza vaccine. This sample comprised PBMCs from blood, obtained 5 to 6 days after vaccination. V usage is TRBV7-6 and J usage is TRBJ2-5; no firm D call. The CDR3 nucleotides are TGTGCCAGCAGCTTAGAGGCCGTTCAAGAGACCCAGTACTTC. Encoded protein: CASSLEAVQETQYF.